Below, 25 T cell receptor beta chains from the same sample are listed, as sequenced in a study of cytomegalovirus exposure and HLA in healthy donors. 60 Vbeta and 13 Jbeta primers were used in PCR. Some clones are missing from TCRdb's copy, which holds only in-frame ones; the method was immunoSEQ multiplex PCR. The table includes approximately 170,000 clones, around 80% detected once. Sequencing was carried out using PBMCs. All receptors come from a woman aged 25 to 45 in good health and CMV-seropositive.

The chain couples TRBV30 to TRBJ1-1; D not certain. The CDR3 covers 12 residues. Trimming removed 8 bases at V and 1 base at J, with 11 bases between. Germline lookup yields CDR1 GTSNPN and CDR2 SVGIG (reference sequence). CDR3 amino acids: CALDRGNTEAFF. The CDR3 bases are TGTGCCCTAGACCGGGGGAACACTGAAGCTTTCTTT.

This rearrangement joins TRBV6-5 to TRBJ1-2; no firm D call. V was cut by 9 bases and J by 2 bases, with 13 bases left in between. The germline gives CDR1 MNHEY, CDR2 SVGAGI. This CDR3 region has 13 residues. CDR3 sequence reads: CASSKSHNYGYTF. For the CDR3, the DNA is TGTGCCAGTTCTAAATCCCACAACTATGGCTACACCTTC.

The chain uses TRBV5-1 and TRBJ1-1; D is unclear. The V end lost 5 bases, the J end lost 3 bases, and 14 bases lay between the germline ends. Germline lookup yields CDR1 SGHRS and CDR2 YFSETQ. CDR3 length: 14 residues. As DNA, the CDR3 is TGCGCCAGCAGGGAGGGTCCGGTGGACACTGAAGCTTTCTTT. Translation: CASREGPVDTEAFF.

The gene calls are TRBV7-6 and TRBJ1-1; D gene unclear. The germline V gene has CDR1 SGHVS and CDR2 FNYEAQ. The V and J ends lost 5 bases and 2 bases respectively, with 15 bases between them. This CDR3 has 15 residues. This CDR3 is CASSPEPIINTEAFF. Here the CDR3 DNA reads TGTGCCAGCAGCCCCGAGCCGATCATAAACACTGAAGCTTTCTTT.

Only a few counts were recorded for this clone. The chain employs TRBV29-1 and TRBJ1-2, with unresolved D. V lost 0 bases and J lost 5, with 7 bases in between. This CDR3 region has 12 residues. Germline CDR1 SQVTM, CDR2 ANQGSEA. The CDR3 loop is CSVEDHPYGYTF. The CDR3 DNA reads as TGCAGCGTTGAAGATCATCCATATGGCTACACCTTC.

The CDR3 loop reads CASSLGFRDEQFF. CDR3 nucleotides: TGTGCCAGCAGCTTAGGTTTCCGGGATGAGCAGTTCTTC. The chain carries TRBV7-6 and TRBJ2-7, with D unresolved. The DNA end is a closer match to TRBJ2-1, so the J assignment may be wrong. Germline assignment: CDR1 SGHVS and CDR2 FNYEAQ. This CDR3 region has 13 residues.

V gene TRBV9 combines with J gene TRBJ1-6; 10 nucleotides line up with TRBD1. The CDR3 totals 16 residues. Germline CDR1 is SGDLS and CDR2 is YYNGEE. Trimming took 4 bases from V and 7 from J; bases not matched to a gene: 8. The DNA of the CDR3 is TGTGCCAGCAGCACCGAGCCGGGACAGGGGAATTCACCCCTCCACTTT. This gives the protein CASSTEPGQGNSPLHF. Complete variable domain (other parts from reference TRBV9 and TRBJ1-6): DSGVTQTPKHLITATGQRVTLRCSPRSGDLSVYWYQQSLDQGLQFLIQYYNGEERAKGNILERFSAQQFPDLHSELNLSSLELGDSALYFCASSTEPGQGNSPLHFGNGTRLTVT.

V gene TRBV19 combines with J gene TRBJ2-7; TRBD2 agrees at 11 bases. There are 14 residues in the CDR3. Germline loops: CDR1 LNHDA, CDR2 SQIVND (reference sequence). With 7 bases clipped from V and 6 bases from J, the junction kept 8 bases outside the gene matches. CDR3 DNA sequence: TGTGCCAGTAAGGTCTGGGGGACTAGCGGCGAGCAGTACTTC. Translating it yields CASKVWGTSGEQYF. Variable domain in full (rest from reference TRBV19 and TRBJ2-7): DGGITQSPKYLFRKEGQNVTLSCEQNLNHDAMYWYRQDPGQGLRLIYYSQIVNDFQKGDIAEGYSVSREKKESFPLTVTSAQKNPTAFYLCASKVWGTSGEQYFGPGTRLTVT.

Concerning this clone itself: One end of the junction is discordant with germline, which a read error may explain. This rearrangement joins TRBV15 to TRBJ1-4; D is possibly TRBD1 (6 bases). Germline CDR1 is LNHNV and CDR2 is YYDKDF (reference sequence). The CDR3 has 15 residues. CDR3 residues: CATRRAVGADEKLFF. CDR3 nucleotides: TGTGCCACCAGAAGAGCGGTGGGGGCGGATGAAAAACTGTTTTTT.

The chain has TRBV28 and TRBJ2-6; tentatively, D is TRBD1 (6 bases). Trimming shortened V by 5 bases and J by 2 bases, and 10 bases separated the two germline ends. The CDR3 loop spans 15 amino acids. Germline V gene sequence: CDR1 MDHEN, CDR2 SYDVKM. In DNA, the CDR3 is TGTGCCAGCAGTATCTCAGGGGCTGGGGCCAACGTCCTGACTTTC. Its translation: CASSISGAGANVLTF. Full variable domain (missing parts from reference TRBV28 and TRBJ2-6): DVKVTQSSRYLVKRTGEKVFLECVQDMDHENMFWYRQDPGLGLRLIYFSYDVKMKEKGDIPEGYSVSREKKERFSLILESASTNQTSMYLCASSISGAGANVLTFGAGSRLTVL.

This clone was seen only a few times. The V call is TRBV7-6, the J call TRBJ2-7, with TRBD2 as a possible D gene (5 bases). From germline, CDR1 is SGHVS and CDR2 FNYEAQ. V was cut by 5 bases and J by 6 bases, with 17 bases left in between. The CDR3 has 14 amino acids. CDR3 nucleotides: TGTGCCAGCAGCCAGTACCCCGGGGATTGCGAGCAGTACTTC. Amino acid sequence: CASSQYPGDCEQYF.

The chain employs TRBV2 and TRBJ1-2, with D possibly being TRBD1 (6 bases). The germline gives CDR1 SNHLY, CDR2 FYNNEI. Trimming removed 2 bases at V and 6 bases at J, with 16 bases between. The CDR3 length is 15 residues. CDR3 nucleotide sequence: TGTGCCAGCAGTGAACTTTGGGGGCGGGAGGATGGCTACACCTTC. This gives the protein CASSELWGREDGYTF.

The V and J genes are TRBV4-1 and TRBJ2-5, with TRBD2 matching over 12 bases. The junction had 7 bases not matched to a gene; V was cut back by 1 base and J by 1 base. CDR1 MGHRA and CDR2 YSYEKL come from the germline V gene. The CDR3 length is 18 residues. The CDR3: CASSQGIASGGAQETQYF. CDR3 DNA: TGCGCCAGCAGCCAAGGAATCGCTAGCGGGGGGGCCCAAGAGACCCAGTACTTC.

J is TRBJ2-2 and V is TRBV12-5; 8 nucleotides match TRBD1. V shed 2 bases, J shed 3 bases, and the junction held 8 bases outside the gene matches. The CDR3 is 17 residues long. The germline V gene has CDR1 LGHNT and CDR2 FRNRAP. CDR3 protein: CASGLYTGGLDTGELFF. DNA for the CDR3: TGTGCTAGTGGTTTGTATACAGGGGGGCTGGACACCGGGGAGCTGTTTTTT.

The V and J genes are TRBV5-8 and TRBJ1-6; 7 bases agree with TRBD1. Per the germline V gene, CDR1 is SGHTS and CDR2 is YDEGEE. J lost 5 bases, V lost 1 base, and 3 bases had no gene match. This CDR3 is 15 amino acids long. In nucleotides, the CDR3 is TGTGCCAGCAGCTTGTACAGGGGTCATAATTCACCCCTCCACTTT. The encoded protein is CASSLYRGHNSPLHF.

Written as DNA, the CDR3 is TGTGCCTGGAGTGGAACAGTCAACTATGGCTACACCTTC. Its protein is CAWSGTVNYGYTF. The chain links TRBV30 to TRBJ1-2; D gene ambiguous. V lost 1 base and J 2 bases, leaving 8 bases between the germline ends. CDR3 length: 13 amino acids. From germline, CDR1 is GTSNPN and CDR2 SVGIG (reference sequence).

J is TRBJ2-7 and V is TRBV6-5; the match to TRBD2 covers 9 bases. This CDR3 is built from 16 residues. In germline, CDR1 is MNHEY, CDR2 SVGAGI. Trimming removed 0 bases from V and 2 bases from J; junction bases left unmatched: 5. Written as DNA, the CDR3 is TGTGCCAGCAGTTACTCGACGCTAGCGGGGACCTACGAGCAGTACTTC. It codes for CASSYSTLAGTYEQYF.

CDR3 coding DNA: TGTGCCAGCTCACCACCCCGGTCAAAAACGAACACTGAAGCTTTCTTT. Its translation: CASSPPRSKTNTEAFF. The chain joins TRBV18 to TRBJ1-1; D call uncertain. The V end lost 0 bases, the J end lost 1 base, and 12 bases lay between the germline ends. The CDR3 is 16 residues long. CDR1 and CDR2 (germline): KGHSH, LQKENI.

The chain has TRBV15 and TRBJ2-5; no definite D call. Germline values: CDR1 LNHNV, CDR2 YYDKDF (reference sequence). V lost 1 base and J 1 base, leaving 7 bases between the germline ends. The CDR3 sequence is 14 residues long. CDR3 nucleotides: TGTGCCACCAGCAGAGTTGGCACCCAAGAGACCCAGTACTTC. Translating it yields CATSRVGTQETQYF. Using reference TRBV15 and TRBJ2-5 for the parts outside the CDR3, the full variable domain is DAMVIQNPRYQVTQFGKPVTLSCSQTLNHNVMYWYQQKSSQAPKLLFHYYDKDFNNEADTPDNFQSRRPNTSFCFLDIRSPGLGDTAMYLCATSRVGTQETQYFGPGTRLLVL.

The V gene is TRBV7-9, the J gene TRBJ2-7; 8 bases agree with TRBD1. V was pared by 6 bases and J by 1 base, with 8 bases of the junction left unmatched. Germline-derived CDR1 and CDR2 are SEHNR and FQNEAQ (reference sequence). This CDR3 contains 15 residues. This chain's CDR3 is CASSYDRGGSYEQYF. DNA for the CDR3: TGTGCCAGCAGTTATGACAGGGGTGGTTCCTACGAGCAGTACTTC.

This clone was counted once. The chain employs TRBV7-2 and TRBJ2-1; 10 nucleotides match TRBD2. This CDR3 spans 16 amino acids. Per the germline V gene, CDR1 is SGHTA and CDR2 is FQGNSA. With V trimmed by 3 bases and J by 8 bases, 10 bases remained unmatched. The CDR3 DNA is TGTGCCAGCAGCTTCCGGCTAGCGGGAGCGTATGATGAGCAGTTCTTC. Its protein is CASSFRLAGAYDEQFF.

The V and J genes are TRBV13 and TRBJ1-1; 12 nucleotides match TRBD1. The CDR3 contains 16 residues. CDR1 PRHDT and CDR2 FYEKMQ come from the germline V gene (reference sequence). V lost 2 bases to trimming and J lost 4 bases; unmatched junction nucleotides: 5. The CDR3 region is CASSLTGTGGFTEAFF. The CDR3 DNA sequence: TGTGCCAGCAGCTTAACCGGGACAGGGGGCTTCACTGAAGCTTTCTTT.

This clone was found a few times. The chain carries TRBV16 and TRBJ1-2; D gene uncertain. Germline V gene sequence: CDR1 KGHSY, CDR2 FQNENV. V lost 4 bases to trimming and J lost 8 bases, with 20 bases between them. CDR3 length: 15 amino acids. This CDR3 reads CASSPRSASEGGYTF. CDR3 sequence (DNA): TGTGCCAGCAGCCCCAGGTCGGCTTCAGAAGGAGGCTACACCTTC.

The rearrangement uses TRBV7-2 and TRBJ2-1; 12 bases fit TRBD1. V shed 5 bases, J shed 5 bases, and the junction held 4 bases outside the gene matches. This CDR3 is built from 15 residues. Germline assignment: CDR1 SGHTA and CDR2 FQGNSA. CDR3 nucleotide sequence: TGTGCCAGCAGCCCGGGACAGGGGGCCCACAATGAGCAGTTCTTC. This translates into CASSPGQGAHNEQFF.

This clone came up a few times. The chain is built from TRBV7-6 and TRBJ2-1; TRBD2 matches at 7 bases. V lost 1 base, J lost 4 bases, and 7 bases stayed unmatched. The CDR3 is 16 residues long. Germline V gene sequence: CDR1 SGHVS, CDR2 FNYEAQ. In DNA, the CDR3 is TGTGCCAGCAGCTTAGGGGGGGGGAAGCGATACAATGAGCAGTTCTTC. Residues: CASSLGGGKRYNEQFF. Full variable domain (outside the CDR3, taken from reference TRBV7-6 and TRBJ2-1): GAGVSQSPRYKVTKRGQDVALRCDPISGHVSLYWYRQALGQGPEFLTYFNYEAQQDKSGLPNDRFSAERPEGSISTLTIQRTEQRDSAMYRCASSLGGGKRYNEQFFGPGTRLTVL.